Each of the 5 T cell receptor beta chains below was sequenced from the same sample in a study of T-cell memory formation after mild COVID-19. Each CDR3 protein gets one entry after TCRdb re-called the 5' RACE reads with MiXCR. The sample consists of more than 200,000 distinct CDR3 sequences, roughly 15% of them appearing once. The material sequenced was PBMCs or a T cell subset sorted from them (not recorded which). Every receptor here comes from a man between 18 and 29 years old who had mild COVID-19 (a few samples of this study predate the infection). Cell type and time point are not known.

This clonotype was picked up many times. The chain joins TRBV6-5 to TRBJ1-4, with 7 nucleotides matching TRBD1. J lost 3 bases, V lost 5 bases, and 3 bases had no gene match. Germline V lookup: CDR1 MNHEY, CDR2 SVGAGI. CDR3 length: 14 amino acids. CDR3 amino acids: CASSPGTANEKLFF. CDR3 nucleotides: TGTGCCAGCAGTCCCGGGACAGCTAATGAAAAACTGTTTTTT.

This clonotype was recorded many times. This chain uses TRBV4-1 with TRBJ2-1; D may be TRBD1 (5 bases). The germline V gene has CDR1 MGHRA and CDR2 YSYEKL. Trimming took 2 bases from V and 8 from J, leaving 10 bases between them. The CDR3 covers 13 residues. The CDR3: CASSQRQFDEQFF. The CDR3 DNA is TGCGCCAGCAGCCAACGACAGTTTGATGAGCAGTTCTTC.

This clonotype was picked up one time. A junction boundary mismatches the germline segment, possibly from a read error. The chain joins TRBV19 to TRBJ2-7, with 7 nucleotides matching TRBD1. Germline V lookup: CDR1 LNHDA, CDR2 SQIVND (reference sequence). This CDR3 contains 14 residues. The CDR3 sequence is CASSLPGQRYELYF. In DNA, the CDR3 is TGTGCCAGTAGTCTCCCGGGACAGAGGTACGAGCTGTACTTC. The complete variable domain, with remaining parts taken from reference TRBV19 and TRBJ2-7, reads DGGITQSPKYLFRKEGQNVTLSCEQNLNHDAMYWYRQDPGQGLRLIYYSQIVNDFQKGDIAEGYSVSREKKESFPLTVTSAQKNPTAFYLCASSLPGQRYELYFGPGTRLTVT.

This clonotype was found a few times. The CDR3 DNA reads as TGTGCCAGCAGCTTAGCAGGGAGGTATGGCTACACCTTC. It codes for CASSLAGRYGYTF. This chain links TRBV7-9 with TRBJ1-2; D call uncertain. Germline lookup yields CDR1 SEHNR and CDR2 FQNEAQ (reference sequence). The CDR3 spans 13 residues. With 0 bases removed from V and 5 bases from J, the gap between germline ends came to 7 bases.

The V call is TRBV3-1, the J call TRBJ1-1; D is unresolved. Deletions cut 0 bases from V and 10 bases from J, with 12 bases between. This CDR3 is built from 13 residues. Germline V CDR1 and CDR2: LGHDT, YNNKEL (reference sequence). This chain's CDR3 is CASSQDSSSSAFF. Here the CDR3 DNA reads TGTGCCAGCAGCCAAGATTCATCAAGTTCAGCTTTCTTT.